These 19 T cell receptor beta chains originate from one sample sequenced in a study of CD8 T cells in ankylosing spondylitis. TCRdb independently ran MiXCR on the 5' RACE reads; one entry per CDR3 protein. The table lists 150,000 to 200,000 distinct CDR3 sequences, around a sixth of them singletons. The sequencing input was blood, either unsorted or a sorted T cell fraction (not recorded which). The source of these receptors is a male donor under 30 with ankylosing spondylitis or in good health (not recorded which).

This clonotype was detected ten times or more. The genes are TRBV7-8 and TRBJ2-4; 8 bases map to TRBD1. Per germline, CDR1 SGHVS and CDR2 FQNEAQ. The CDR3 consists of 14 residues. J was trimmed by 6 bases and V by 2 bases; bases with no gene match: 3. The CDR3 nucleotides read TGTGCCAGCAGCTTATTGACAGGGGTAAACATTCAGTACTTC. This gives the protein CASSLLTGVNIQYF.

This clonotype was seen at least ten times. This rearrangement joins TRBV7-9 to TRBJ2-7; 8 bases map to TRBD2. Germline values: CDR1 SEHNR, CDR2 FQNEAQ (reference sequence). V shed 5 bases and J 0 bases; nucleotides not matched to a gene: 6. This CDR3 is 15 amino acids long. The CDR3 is CASSALAGTSYEQYF. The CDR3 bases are TGTGCCAGCAGCGCGTTAGCGGGAACCTCCTACGAGCAGTACTTC.

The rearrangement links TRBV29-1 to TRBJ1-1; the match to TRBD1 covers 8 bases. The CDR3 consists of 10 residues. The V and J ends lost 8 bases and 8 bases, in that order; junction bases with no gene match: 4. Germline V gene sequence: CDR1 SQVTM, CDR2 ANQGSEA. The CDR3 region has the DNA TGCAGCACAGGGACAGGCGAAGCTTTCTTT. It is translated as CSTGTGEAFF.

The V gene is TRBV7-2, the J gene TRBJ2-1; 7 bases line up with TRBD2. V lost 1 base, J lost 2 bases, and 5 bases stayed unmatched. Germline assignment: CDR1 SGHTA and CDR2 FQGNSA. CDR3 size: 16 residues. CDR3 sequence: CASSLEGEGPYNEQFF. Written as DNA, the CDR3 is TGTGCCAGCAGCTTAGAAGGGGAGGGCCCCTACAATGAGCAGTTCTTC.

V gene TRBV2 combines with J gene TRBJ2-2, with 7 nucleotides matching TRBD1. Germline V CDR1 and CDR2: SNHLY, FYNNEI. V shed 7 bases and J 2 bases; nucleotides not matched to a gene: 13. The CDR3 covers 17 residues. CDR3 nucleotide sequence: TGTGCCAGCAAGGGACAGTCCTTCATTATAAACACCGGGGAGCTGTTTTTT. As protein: CASKGQSFIINTGELFF.

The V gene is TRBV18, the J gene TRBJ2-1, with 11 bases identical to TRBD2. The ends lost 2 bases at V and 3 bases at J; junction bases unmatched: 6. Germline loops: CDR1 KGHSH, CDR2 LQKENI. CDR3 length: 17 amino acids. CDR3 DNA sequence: TGTGCCAGCTCACCAAATACTAGCGGGGGTAACTACAATGAGCAGTTCTTC. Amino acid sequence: CASSPNTSGGNYNEQFF.

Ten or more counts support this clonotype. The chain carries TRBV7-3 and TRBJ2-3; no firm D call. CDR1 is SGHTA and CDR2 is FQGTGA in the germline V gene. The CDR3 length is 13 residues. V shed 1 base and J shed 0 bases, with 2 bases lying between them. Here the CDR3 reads CASSLISTDTQYF. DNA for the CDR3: TGTGCCAGCAGCTTAATCAGCACAGATACGCAGTATTTT.

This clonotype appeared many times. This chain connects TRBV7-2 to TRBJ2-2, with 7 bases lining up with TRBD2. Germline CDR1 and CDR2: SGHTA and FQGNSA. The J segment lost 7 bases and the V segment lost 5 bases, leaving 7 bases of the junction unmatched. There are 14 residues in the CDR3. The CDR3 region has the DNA TGTGCCAGCAGCCTGGGGGGAGGGCTCGGGGAGCTGTTTTTT. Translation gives CASSLGGGLGELFF.

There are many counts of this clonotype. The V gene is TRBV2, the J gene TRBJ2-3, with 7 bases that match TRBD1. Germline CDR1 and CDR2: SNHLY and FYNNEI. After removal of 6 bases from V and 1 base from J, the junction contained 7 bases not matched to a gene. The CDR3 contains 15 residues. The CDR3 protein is CASSLTGTGTDTQYF. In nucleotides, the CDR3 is TGTGCCAGCAGCCTTACCGGGACAGGCACAGATACGCAGTATTTT.

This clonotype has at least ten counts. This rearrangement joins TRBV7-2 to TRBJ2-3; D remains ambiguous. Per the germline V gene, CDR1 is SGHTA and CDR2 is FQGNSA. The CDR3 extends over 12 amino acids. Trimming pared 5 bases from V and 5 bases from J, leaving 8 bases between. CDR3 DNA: TGTGCCAGCAGCCGATCCTTAGATACGCAGTATTTT. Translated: CASSRSLDTQYF.

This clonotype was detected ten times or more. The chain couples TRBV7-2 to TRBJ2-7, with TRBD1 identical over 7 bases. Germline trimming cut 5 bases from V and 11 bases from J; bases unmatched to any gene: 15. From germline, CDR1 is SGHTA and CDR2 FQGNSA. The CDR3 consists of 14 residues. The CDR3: CASSPDRVGTMEYF. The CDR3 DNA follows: TGTGCCAGCAGCCCCGACAGGGTTGGGACGATGGAGTACTTC.

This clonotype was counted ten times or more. The CDR3 loop is CASLLGRGLSYEQYF. CDR3 coding DNA: TGTGCCTCCTTATTGGGGCGGGGTCTGTCCTACGAGCAGTACTTC. The V and J genes are TRBV28 and TRBJ2-7, with D perhaps TRBD2 (6 bases). The CDR3 loop spans 15 amino acids. Germline V CDR1 and CDR2: MDHEN, SYDVKM. The germline V and J ends were trimmed by 11 bases and 1 base, with 21 bases remaining between them.

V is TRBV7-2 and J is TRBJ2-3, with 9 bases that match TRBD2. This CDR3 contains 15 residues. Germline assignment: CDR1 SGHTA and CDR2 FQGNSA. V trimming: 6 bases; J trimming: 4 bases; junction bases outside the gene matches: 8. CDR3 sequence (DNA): TGTGCCAGCAGTTTTAGCGGGAGTAACGCAGATACGCAGTATTTT. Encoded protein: CASSFSGSNADTQYF.

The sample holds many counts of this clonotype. The CDR3 loop is CASSQEGWQPQHF. The CDR3 DNA follows: TGCGCCAGCAGCCAAGAAGGGTGGCAGCCCCAGCATTTT. The chain is built from TRBV4-3 and TRBJ1-5, with D unresolved. Germline values: CDR1 LGHNA, CDR2 YSLEER. The ends were cut back, 0 bases at V and 7 bases at J, with 7 bases in the middle. The CDR3 runs to 13 residues.

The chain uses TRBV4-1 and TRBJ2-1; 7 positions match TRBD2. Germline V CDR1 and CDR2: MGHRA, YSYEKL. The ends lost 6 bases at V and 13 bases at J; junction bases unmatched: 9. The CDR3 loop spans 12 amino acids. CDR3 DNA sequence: TGCGCCAGCAGTCTAGTAAGCGGGGTTCAGTTCTTC. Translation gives CASSLVSGVQFF.

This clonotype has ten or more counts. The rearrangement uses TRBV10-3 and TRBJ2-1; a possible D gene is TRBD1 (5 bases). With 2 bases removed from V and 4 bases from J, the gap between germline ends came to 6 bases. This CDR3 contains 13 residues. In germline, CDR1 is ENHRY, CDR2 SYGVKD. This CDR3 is CAISEGAYNEQFF. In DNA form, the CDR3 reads TGTGCCATCAGTGAGGGGGCTTACAATGAGCAGTTCTTC.

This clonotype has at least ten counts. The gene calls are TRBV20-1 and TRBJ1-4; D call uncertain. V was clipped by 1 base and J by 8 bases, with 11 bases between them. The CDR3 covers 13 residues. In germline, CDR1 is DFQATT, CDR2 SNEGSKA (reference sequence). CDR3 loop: CSARGGRGEKLFF. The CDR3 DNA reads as TGCAGTGCTAGAGGGGGTCGAGGGGAAAAACTGTTTTTT.

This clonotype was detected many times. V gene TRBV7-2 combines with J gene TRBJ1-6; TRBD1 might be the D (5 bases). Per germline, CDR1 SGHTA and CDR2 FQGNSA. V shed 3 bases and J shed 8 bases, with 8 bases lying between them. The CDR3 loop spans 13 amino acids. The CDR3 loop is CASSLGEDSPLHF. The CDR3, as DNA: TGTGCCAGCAGCTTGGGGGAGGATTCACCCCTCCACTTT.

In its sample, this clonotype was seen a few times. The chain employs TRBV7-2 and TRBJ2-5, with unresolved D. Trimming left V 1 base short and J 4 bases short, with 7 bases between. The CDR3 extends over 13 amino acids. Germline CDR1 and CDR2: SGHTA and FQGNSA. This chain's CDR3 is CASSLEVGETQYF. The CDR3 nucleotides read TGTGCCAGCAGCTTAGAAGTGGGAGAGACCCAGTACTTC. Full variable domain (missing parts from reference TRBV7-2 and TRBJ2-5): GAGVSQSPSNKVTEKGKDVELRCDPISGHTALYWYRQSLGQGLEFLIYFQGNSAPDKSGLPSDRFSAERTGGSVSTLTIQRTQQEDSAVYLCASSLEVGETQYFGPGTRLLVL.